The source of this TCR beta chain is a study of preoperative IRX-2 immunotherapy in early breast cancer (dated 2019 in TCRdb). To prepare the library, the immunoSEQ multiplex PCR assay was applied. TCRdb took over this immuneACCESS table, retaining in-frame rearrangements with V and J assigned. Such tables are incomplete; in checked studies, under half of the missing clones stem from an unresolved V gene, and the remainder is unexplained. Within this sample are tens of thousands of clones, with 82% of them counted one time only. The biggest ten clones account for approximately 1.5% of the sample. The intended sense of this specimen's treatment or condition label: preoperative locoregional IRX-2 cytokine immunotherapy. The samples were obtained from a phase Ib study that tested preoperative, locoregional IRX-2 cytokine immunotherapy designed to prime immune responses. The donors were early-stage breast cancer patients who were given IRX-2 prior to surgery.

The germline V end is reduced by 0 bases and the J end by 5 bases; junction bases left unmatched: 6. The CDR3, from cysteine to phenylalanine, totals 17 residues. Left in the record is the CDR3 DNA by itself, 51 bases read in frame from the first base. From a lookup of the germline V gene, CDR1 and CDR2 are MNHGY and SAAAGT. A note on this clone: The antigen it binds to is not known. One base away there is no much larger clone; base qualities are not given.

Here the sequenced sample was lymph node tissue, taken after IRX-2 immunotherapy. The clonotype was recovered from a human donor with breast cancer. The rearranged chain carries TRBV6-8 and TRBJ2-3, and 12 bases in between align with TRBD2. CDR3 reads: CASSYSTSGGPGDTQYF. The sequenced DNA: TGTGCCAGCAGTTACTCGACTAGCGGGGGTCCGGGAGATACGCAGTATTTT.